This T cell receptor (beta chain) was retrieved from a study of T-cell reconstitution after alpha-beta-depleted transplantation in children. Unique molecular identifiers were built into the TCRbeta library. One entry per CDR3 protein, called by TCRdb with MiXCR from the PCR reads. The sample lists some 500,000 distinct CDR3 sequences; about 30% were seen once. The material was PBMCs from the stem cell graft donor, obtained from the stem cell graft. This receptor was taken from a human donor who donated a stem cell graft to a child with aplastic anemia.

The CDR3 DNA is TGTGCCAGCAGCTTACAGGGACAACAAGGGTCGCCCCAGCATTTT. It encodes CASSLQGQQGSPQHF. The rearrangement joins TRBV7-9 to TRBJ1-5; D might be TRBD1 (6 bases). This CDR3 contains 15 residues. The germline V gene has CDR1 SEHNR and CDR2 FQNEAQ (reference sequence). V lost 2 bases, J lost 9 bases, and 17 bases lay in between.